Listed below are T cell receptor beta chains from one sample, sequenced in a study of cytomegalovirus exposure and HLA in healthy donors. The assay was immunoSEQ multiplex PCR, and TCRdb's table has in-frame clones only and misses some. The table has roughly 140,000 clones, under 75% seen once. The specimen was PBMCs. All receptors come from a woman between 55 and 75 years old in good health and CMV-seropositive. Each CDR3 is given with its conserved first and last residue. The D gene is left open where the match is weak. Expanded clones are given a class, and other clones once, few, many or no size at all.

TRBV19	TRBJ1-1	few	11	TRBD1	CGATGDTEAFF	TGTGGCGCGACAGGGGACACTGAAGCTTTCTTT
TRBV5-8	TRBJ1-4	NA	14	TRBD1	CASSSRGQRGKLFF	TGTGCCAGCAGCTCTCGGGGACAGAGGGGAAAACTGTTTTTT
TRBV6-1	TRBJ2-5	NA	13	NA	CAGGERAQETQYF	TGTGCAGGGGGGGAACGAGCTCAAGAGACCCAGTACTTC
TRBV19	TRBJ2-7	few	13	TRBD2	CASRLAGSDEQYF	TGTGCCAGCAGACTAGCGGGATCTGACGAGCAGTACTTC
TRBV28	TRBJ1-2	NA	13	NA	CASSIPGNYGYTF	TGTGCCAGCAGTATACCAGGAAACTATGGCTACACCTTC
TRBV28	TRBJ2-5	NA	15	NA	CASTPDGQGKKTQYF	TGTGCCAGCACCCCAGACGGGCAGGGCAAAAAGACCCAGTACTTC
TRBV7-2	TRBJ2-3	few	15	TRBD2	CASSLGLAGTDTQYF	TGTGCCAGCAGCTTAGGGCTAGCGGGCACAGATACGCAGTATTTT
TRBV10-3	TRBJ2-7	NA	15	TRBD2	CAISESASGWDEQYF	TGTGCCATCAGTGAGTCGGCTAGCGGGTGGGACGAGCAGTACTTC
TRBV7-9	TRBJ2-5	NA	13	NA	CASRPGVQETQYF	TGTGCCAGCAGACCAGGGGTCCAAGAGACCCAGTACTTC
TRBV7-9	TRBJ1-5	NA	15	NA	CASSSNIQGYQPQHF	TGTGCCAGCAGCTCAAACATACAGGGTTATCAGCCCCAGCATTTT
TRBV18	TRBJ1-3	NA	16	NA	CASSPYTRSEGNTIYF	TGTGCCAGCTCACCCTACACTAGGAGTGAAGGAAACACCATATATTTT
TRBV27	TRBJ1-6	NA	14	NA	CASMQGLYNSPLHF	TGTGCCAGCATGCAGGGACTTTATAATTCACCCCTCCACTTT
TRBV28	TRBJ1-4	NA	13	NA	CASSPGGAEKLFF	TGTGCCAGCAGCCCCGGCGGGGCCGAAAAACTGTTTTTT
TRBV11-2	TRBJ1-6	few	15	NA	CASRPLTGLAGALHF	TGTGCCAGCAGACCTCTGACAGGCCTGGCGGGTGCCCTCCACTTT
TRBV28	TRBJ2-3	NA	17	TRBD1	CASSSGQGDKVTDTQYF	TGTGCCAGCAGTTCCGGACAGGGGGATAAGGTTACAGATACACAGTATTTT
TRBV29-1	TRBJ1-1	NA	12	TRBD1	CSVTGLNTEAFF	TGCAGCGTGACAGGGCTGAACACTGAAGCTTTCTTT
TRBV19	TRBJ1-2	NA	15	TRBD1	CASSTLQGINYGYTF	TGTGCCAGTAGTACCCTACAGGGGATTAACTATGGCTACACCTTC
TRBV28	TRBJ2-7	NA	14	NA	CASSLTGGNYEQYF	TGTGCCAGCAGTTTAACCGGCGGGAACTACGAGCAGTACTTC
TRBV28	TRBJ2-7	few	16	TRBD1	CASSPVPGQGTDEQYF	TGTGCCAGCAGTCCCGTACCGGGACAGGGAACGGACGAGCAGTACTTC
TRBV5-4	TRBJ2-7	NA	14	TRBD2	CASSLGGRAYEQYF	TGTGCCAGCAGCTTGGGCGGGAGGGCCTACGAGCAGTACTTC
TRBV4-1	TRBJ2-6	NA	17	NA	CASSQGRGSSGANVLTF	TGCGCCAGCAGCCAGGGCCGGGGGTCCTCTGGGGCCAACGTCCTGACTTTC
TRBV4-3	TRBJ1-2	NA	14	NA	CASSQEAGEDGYTF	TGCGCCAGCAGCCAAGAAGCCGGGGAAGATGGCTACACCTTC
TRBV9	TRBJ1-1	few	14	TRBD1	CASSQGAGNTEAFF	TGTGCCAGTTCACAGGGGGCCGGGAACACTGAAGCTTTCTTT
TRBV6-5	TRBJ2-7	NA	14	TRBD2	CASSLSGRADEQYF	TGTGCCAGCAGTCTTAGCGGGAGGGCTGACGAGCAGTACTTC
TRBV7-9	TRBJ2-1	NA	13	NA	CASSFVSYNEQFF	TGTGCCAGCAGCTTCGTGTCCTACAATGAGCAGTTCTTC
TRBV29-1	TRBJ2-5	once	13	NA	CSVAQGSQETQYF	TGCAGCGTTGCGCAGGGTTCACAAGAGACCCAGTACTTC
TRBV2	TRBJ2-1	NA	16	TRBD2	CASSPLLAGGYSEQFF	TGTGCCAGCAGTCCCCTCCTAGCGGGAGGCTACAGTGAGCAGTTCTTC
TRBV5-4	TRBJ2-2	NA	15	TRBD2	CASRGLASGAGELFF	TGTGCCAGCAGGGGCCTAGCGAGCGGGGCCGGGGAGCTGTTTTTT
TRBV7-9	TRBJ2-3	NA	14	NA	CASSLVQGTDTQYF	TGTGCCAGCAGCTTAGTCCAGGGAACAGATACGCAGTATTTT
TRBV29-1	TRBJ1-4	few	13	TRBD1	CSVDDGDREKLFF	TGCAGCGTTGATGACGGGGACAGGGAAAAACTGTTTTTT
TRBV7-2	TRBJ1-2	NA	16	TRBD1	CASSRRDRGSNYGYTF	TGTGCCAGCAGCCGACGGGACAGGGGCTCTAACTATGGCTACACCTTC
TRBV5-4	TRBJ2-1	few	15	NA	CASSLMTGVANEQFF	TGTGCCAGCAGCTTAATGACGGGAGTAGCGAATGAGCAGTTCTTC
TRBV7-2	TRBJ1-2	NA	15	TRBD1	CASSGTTGVAYGYTF	TGTGCCAGCAGCGGGACGACAGGGGTCGCCTATGGCTACACCTTC
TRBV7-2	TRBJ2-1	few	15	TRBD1	CASSLGQGTYNEQFF	TGTGCCAGCAGCCTTGGACAGGGGACCTACAATGAGCAGTTCTTC
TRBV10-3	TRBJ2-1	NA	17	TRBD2	CAISDSSGASSYNEQFF	TGTGCCATCAGTGACTCTAGCGGGGCCAGCTCCTACAATGAGCAGTTCTTC
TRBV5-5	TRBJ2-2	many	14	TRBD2	CASNRLADTGELFF	TGTGCCAGCAATAGACTAGCGGACACCGGGGAGCTGTTTTTT
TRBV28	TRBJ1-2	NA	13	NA	CASSFETARGYTF	TGTGCCAGCAGTTTTGAGACAGCGAGGGGCTACACCTTC
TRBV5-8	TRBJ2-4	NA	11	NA	CASRQENIQYF	TGTGCCAGCAGACAGGAAAACATTCAGTACTTC
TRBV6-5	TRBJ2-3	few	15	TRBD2	CASSLGGVSTDTQYF	TGTGCCAGCAGCCTCGGGGGGGTAAGCACAGATACGCAGTATTTT
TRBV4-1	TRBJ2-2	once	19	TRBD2	CASSQVNIGLAGSTGELFF	TGCGCCAGCAGCCAAGTGAACATCGGACTAGCGGGTAGCACCGGGGAGCTGTTTTTT
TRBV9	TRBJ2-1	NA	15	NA	CASSVATGQRNEQFF	TGTGCCAGCAGCGTAGCTACGGGTCAGAGGAATGAGCAGTTCTTC
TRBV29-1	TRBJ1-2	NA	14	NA	CSVQGAADSTGYTF	TGCAGCGTTCAGGGAGCCGCGGACAGTACCGGCTACACCTTC
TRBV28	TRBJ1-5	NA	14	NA	CASSGNFGNQPQHF	TGTGCCAGCAGCGGGAATTTTGGCAATCAGCCCCAGCATTTT
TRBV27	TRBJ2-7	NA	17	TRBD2	CASRAGSGTSSSYEQYF	TGTGCCAGCAGGGCAGGATCCGGGACTAGCAGCTCCTACGAGCAGTACTTC
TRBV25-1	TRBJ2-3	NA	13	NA	CATAWAGTDTQYF	TGTGCCACCGCATGGGCTGGCACAGATACGCAGTATTTT
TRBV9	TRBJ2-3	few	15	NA	CASSVVGQHTDTQYF	TGTGCCAGCAGCGTAGTGGGACAACATACAGATACGCAGTATTTT
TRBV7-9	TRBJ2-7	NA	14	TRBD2	CASSLPTSVYEQYF	TGTGCCAGCAGCTTACCGACTAGCGTCTACGAGCAGTACTTC
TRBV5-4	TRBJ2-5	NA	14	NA	CASSLEGGYETQYF	TGTGCCAGCAGCTTGGAAGGAGGGTACGAGACCCAGTACTTC
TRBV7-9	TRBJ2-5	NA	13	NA	CASSGGVQETQYF	TGTGCCAGCAGCGGAGGGGTCCAAGAGACCCAGTACTTC
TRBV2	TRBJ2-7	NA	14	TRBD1	CASSGQGAFGEQYF	TGTGCCAGCAGTGGACAGGGGGCGTTTGGCGAGCAGTACTTC
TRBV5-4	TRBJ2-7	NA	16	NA	CASSLAPQAGIYEQYF	TGTGCCAGCAGCTTGGCACCCCAGGCGGGGATCTACGAGCAGTACTTC
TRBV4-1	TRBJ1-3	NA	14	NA	CASSQSSAGNTIYF	TGCGCCAGCAGCCAGTCTTCGGCTGGAAACACCATATATTTT
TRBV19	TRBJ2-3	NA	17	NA	CASRTSGQGLSTDTQYF	TGTGCCAGTAGGACCTCAGGCCAGGGACTCAGCACAGATACGCAGTATTTT
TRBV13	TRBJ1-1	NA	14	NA	CASSLGTGHTEAFF	TGTGCCAGCAGCTTAGGGACAGGCCACACTGAAGCTTTCTTT
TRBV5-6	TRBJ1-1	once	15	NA	CASSRRGFGSTEAFF	TGTGCCAGCAGCCGCCGGGGTTTTGGCAGCACTGAAGCTTTCTTT